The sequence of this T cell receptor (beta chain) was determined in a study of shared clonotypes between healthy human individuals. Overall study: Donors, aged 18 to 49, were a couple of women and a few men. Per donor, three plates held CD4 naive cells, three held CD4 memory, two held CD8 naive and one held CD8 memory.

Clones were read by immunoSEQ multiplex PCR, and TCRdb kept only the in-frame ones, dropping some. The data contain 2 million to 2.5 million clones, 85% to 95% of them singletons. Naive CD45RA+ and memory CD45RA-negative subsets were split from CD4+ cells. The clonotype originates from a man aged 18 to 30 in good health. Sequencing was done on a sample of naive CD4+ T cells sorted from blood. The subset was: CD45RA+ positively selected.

The CDR3 nucleotides read TGCGCCAGCAGCTTGGATTTTTCTGGAGCCTACAATGAGCAGTTCTTC. Residues: CASSLDFSGAYNEQFF. V and J are TRBV5-1 and TRBJ2-1; D is unclear. Looked up from germline, CDR1 is SGHRS and CDR2 is YFSETQ. V lost 0 bases, J lost 2 bases, and 12 bases lay in between. This CDR3 spans 16 amino acids.